This TCR beta chain was retrieved from a study of radiation and T cells in renal cell carcinoma. Study conclusions and caveats: Baseline intratumoral clonotype presence is unknown without pretreatment biopsies.

Indicated time point: blood 4 weeks post-SBRT, at nephrectomy. Noted treatment: 15 Gy SBRT to primary tumor, nephrectomy 4 weeks later. V shed 6 bases and J shed 2 bases, with 7 bases lying between them. The CDR3 has 12 amino acids. Germline values: CDR1 MDHEN, CDR2 SYDVKM. To note about this clone: Its antigen is undetermined.

Repertoires were generated with immunoSEQ multiplex PCR, while TCRdb's copy carries only in-frame clones and drops some. The sample holds just under 150,000 clones, around 88% seen once. V usage is TRBV28 and J usage is TRBJ1-1, with no clear D. This receptor was taken from a woman between 45 and 60 years old with renal cell carcinoma. Sequencing was performed on blood, taken from a patient whose treatment included radiotherapy and nephrectomy. The CDR3 DNA is TGTGCCAGCAGGTCCCTTAACACTGAAGCTTTCTTT. This encodes CASRSLNTEAFF.